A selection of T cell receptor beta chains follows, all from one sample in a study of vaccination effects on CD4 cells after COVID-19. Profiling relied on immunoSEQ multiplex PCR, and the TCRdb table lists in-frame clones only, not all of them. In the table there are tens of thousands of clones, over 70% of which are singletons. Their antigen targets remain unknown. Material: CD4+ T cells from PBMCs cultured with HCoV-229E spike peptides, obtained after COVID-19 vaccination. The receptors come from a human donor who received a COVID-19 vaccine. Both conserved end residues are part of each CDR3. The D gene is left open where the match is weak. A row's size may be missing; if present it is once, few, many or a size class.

TGTGCCAGCAGTGAAGCCAATGAAAGGAAGTCTGGGGCCAACGTCCTGACTTTC | CASSEANERKSGANVLTF | - | TRBV2 | - | TRBJ2-6
TGCGCCAGCAGCTTGAGCCGGGGGGTAGGCAATGAGCAGTTCTTC | CASSLSRGVGNEQFF | - | TRBV5-1 | TRBD2 | TRBJ2-1
TGTGCCAGCAGCCGGAGGGTTGGAGATACGCAGTATTTT | CASSRRVGDTQYF | - | TRBV7-2 | - | TRBJ2-3
TGCGCCAGCAGCTTGGCGTCAGGGAACACTGAAGCTTTCTTT | CASSLASGNTEAFF | - | TRBV5-1 | - | TRBJ1-1
TGTGCCTGGAGTACGATGGGGCGCGGCACCGGGGAGCTGTTTTTT | CAWSTMGRGTGELFF | - | TRBV30 | - | TRBJ2-2
TGTGCCAGCAGGGACAGGGGGCTTCGTGGAAACACCATATATTTT | CASRDRGLRGNTIYF | - | TRBV6-5 | TRBD1 | TRBJ1-3
TGTGCCAGCAGATCTAGCGGGGCAAACACCGGGGAGCTGTTTTTT | CASRSSGANTGELFF | few | TRBV2 | TRBD2 | TRBJ2-2
TGTGCCAGCAGTGGAGTACCTTTCTCTGGAAACACCATATATTTT | CASSGVPFSGNTIYF | - | TRBV2 | - | TRBJ1-3
TGCGCCAGCAGCCATGGTGACAGGGACACGAACACTGAAGCTTTCTTT | CASSHGDRDTNTEAFF | - | TRBV4-1 | TRBD1 | TRBJ1-1
TGTGCCAGCAGTCCCGGACGGAACGGGGAGCTGTTTTTT | CASSPGRNGELFF | few | TRBV6-6 | - | TRBJ2-2
TGCGCCAGCAGCAAAACCACGGGACAGCTCTACAATGAGCAGTTCTTC | CASSKTTGQLYNEQFF | few | TRBV5-1 | TRBD1 | TRBJ2-1
TGCGCCAGCAGCCAAGAGTGGGAGAGCTCTGGAAACACCATATATTTT | CASSQEWESSGNTIYF | - | TRBV4-3 | - | TRBJ1-3
TGCGCCAGTACACTACGAGGACTAGCGGGGGGGACAGATACGCAGTATTTT | CASTLRGLAGGTDTQYF | - | TRBV4-1 | TRBD2 | TRBJ2-3
TGTGCCACCAGTGACCCTACAGTCCCCGAGCAGTTCTTC | CATSDPTVPEQFF | - | TRBV24-1 | - | TRBJ2-1
TGTGCCAGCAGCGCGACAGGGGGTCAGCCCCAGCATTTT | CASSATGGQPQHF | once | TRBV7-8 | TRBD1 | TRBJ1-5
TGCGCCAGCAGACCCGGGACAGGGGCAGATACGCAGTATTTT | CASRPGTGADTQYF | - | TRBV10-1 | TRBD1 | TRBJ2-3
TGTGCCAGCTCACCACTAAGGGGACAGGGGGACTATGGCTACACCTTC | CASSPLRGQGDYGYTF | - | TRBV18 | TRBD1 | TRBJ1-2
TGTGCCTGGAGTGTACAGGGAGGAGATGAAAAACTGTTTTTT | CAWSVQGGDEKLFF | once | TRBV30 | - | TRBJ1-4
TGTGCCAGCAGCTTAATTGAGGGAAGCACAGATACGCAGTATTTT | CASSLIEGSTDTQYF | - | TRBV7-3 | - | TRBJ2-3
TGCGCCAGCAGAACGACGGACCACTCCTACAATGAGCAGTTCTTC | CASRTTDHSYNEQFF | - | TRBV23-1 | - | TRBJ2-1
TGTGCCAGCAGCCGGGACAGGTCGTTAGATCAGCCCCAGCATTTT | CASSRDRSLDQPQHF | - | TRBV7-2 | TRBD1 | TRBJ1-5
TGTGCCAGCAGCCCAAAACAGGGTCTTGAAGCTTTCTTT | CASSPKQGLEAFF | - | TRBV7-9 | - | TRBJ1-1
TGTGCCAGCAGCTTGGCGAGGTCTGGACAGGGACGCTATGGCTACACCTTC | CASSLARSGQGRYGYTF | - | TRBV5-6 | TRBD1 | TRBJ1-2
TGTGCCAGTAGTATCTTTGGCAGGGGGCGCGAAAACATTCAGTACTTC | CASSIFGRGRENIQYF | - | TRBV19 | TRBD1 | TRBJ2-4
TGCAGCGTGATTGGACAGGGCCTAAACACCATATATTTT | CSVIGQGLNTIYF | - | TRBV29-1 | TRBD1 | TRBJ1-3
TGTGCCAGCAGGGAAATGAACACTGAAGCTTTCTTT | CASREMNTEAFF | - | TRBV5-5 | - | TRBJ1-1
TGTGCCAGCAGCCCCACGGGACAGGGCCAAGAGACCCAGTACTTC | CASSPTGQGQETQYF | - | TRBV6-5 | TRBD1 | TRBJ2-5
TGTGCCTGGAGTAGTCCCGGGACTAGTTACTATGAGCAGTTCTTC | CAWSSPGTSYYEQFF | - | TRBV30 | TRBD2 | TRBJ2-1
TGCGCCAGCAGCTCAAAACAGGGGCCGGACATGAACACTGAAGCTTTCTTT | CASSSKQGPDMNTEAFF | - | TRBV4-1 | TRBD1 | TRBJ1-1
TGCGCCAGCAGCTTGAGTTGGGCGTCAGGGGAGACCCAGTACTTC | CASSLSWASGETQYF | - | TRBV5-1 | - | TRBJ2-5
TGTGCCAGCAGGCCCCGGTGGGGCGACACAGATACGCAGTATTTT | CASRPRWGDTDTQYF | - | TRBV5-6 | - | TRBJ2-3
TGTGCCAGCTCTCACCGGGACAGCGATGGCTACACCTTC | CASSHRDSDGYTF | - | TRBV18 | TRBD1 | TRBJ1-2
TGTGCCAGCTCACCGGACAGGGTTGACACCGGGGAGCTGTTTTTT | CASSPDRVDTGELFF | few | TRBV18 | TRBD1 | TRBJ2-2
TGTGCCAGCAGTCCCCCTGCGGGGACTAGTGGCACCGATACGCAGTATTTT | CASSPPAGTSGTDTQYF | - | TRBV28 | TRBD2 | TRBJ2-3
TGTGCCAGCAGTGGGCCCATGAACACTGAAGCTTTCTTT | CASSGPMNTEAFF | - | TRBV27 | - | TRBJ1-1